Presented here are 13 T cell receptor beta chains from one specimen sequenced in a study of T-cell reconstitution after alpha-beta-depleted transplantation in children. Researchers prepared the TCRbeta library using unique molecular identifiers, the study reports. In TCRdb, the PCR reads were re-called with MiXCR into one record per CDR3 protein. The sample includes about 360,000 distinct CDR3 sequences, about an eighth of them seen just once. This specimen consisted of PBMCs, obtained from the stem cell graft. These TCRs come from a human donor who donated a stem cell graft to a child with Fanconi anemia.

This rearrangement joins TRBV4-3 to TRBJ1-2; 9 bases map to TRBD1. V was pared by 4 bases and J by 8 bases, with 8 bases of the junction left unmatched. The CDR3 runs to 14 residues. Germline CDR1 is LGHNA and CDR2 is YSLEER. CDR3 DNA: TGCGCCAGCAGCCTCCAGAGGACAGGGGCCGGCTACACCTTC. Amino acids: CASSLQRTGAGYTF.

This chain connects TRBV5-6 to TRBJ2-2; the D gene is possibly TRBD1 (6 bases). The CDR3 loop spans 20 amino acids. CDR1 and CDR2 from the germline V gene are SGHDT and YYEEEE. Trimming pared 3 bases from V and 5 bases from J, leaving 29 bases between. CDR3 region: CASSSERSIQGSRRTGELFF. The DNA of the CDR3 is TGTGCCAGCAGCTCGGAACGATCCATCCAGGGGAGTCGTAGGACCGGGGAGCTGTTTTTT.

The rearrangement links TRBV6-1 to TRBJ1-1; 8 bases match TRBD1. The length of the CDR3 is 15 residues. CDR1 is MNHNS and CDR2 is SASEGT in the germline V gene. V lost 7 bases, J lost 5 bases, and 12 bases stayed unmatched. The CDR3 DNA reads TGTGCCAGCACCAACATAAGACAGGGGACGACTGAAGCTTTCTTT. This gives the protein CASTNIRQGTTEAFF.

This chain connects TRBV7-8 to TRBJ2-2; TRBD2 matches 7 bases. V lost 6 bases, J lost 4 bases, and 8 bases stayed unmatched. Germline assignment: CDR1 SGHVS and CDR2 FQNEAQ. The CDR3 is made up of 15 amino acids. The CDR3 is CASRQSTSSTGELFF. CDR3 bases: TGTGCCAGCAGGCAATCGACTAGCAGCACCGGGGAGCTGTTTTTT.

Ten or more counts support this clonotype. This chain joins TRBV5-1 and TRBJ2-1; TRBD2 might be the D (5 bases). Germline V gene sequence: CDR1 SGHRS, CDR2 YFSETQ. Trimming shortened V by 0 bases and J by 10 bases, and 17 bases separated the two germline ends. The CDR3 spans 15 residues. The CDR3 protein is CASSLEQSRVGEQFF. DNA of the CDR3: TGCGCCAGCAGCTTGGAGCAGTCGAGGGTAGGAGAGCAGTTCTTC.

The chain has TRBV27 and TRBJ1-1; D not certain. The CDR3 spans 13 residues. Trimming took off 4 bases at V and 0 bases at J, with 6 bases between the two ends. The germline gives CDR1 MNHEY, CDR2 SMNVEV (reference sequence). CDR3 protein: CASSSIVNTEAFF. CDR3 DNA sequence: TGTGCCAGCAGTTCTATAGTGAACACTGAAGCTTTCTTT.

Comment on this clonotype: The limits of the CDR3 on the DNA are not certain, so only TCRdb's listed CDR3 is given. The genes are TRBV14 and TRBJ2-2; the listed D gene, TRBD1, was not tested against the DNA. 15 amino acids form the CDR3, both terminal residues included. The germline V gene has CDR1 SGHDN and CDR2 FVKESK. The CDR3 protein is CASSQDGRRAGELFF.

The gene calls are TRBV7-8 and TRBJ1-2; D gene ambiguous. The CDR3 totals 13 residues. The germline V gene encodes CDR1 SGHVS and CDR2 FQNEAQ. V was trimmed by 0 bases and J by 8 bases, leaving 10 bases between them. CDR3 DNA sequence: TGTGCCAGCAGCTTAGCCGGCCTCATGGGCTACACCTTC. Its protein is CASSLAGLMGYTF.

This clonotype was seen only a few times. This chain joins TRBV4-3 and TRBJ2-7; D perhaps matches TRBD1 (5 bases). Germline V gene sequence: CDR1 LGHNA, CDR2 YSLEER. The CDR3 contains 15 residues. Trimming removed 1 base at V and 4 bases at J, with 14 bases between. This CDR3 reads CASSQVPANRYEQYF. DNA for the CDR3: TGCGCCAGCAGCCAAGTCCCAGCAAACAGGTACGAGCAGTACTTC.

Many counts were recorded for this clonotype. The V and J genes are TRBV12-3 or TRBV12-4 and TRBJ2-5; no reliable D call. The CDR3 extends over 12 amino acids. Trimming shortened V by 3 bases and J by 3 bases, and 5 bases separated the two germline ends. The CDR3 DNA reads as TGTGCCAGCAGTTTTCCGGAAGAGACCCAGTACTTC. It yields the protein CASSFPEETQYF.

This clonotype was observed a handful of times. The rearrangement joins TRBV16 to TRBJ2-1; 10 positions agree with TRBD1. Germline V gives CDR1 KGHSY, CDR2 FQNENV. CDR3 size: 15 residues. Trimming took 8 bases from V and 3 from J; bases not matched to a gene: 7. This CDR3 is CASRDRTGGYNEQFF. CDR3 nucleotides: TGTGCCAGCCGAGACAGGACAGGGGGCTACAATGAGCAGTTCTTC.

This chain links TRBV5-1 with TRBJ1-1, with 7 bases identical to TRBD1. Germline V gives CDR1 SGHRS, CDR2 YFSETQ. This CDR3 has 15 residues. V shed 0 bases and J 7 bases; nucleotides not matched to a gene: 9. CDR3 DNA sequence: TGCGCCAGCAGCTTGGGACAGGGAGGGGTCAGTGAAGCTTTCTTT. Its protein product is CASSLGQGGVSEAFF.

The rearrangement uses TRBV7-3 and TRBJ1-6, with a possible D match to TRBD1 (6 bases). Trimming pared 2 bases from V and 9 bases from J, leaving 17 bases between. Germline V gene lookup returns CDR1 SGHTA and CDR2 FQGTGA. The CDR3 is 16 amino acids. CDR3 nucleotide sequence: TGTGCCAGCAGCTTAGAGGGGGGTTTGAATGTTTCACCCCTCCACTTT. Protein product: CASSLEGGLNVSPLHF.